The text below deals with one TCR beta chain. CDR3 size: 15 residues. Germline V gene data show CDR1 as SGHRS and CDR2 as YFSETQ. Unmatched junction bases numbered 6, after V lost 4 bases and J lost 8 bases. The source of the sample is a study of blood T cell repertoires in COVID-19. Study-wide context: Acute and convalescent COVID-19 specimens originated in the United States, Italy and Spain. In each case, the material was cDNA or gDNA derived from T cells, B-cell-depleted T cells, or PBMCs.

Per the original data handling: By means of reference gene primer amplification, nucleated cell counts were estimated. Clones were read by immunoSEQ multiplex PCR, and TCRdb kept only the in-frame ones, dropping some. V, J and clone size reflect that table, while D and trimming were determined from the DNA. The data hold around 77,000 clones, with around three quarters observed a single time. Sequencing was carried out using peripheral blood. The chain combines TRBV5-1 with TRBJ1-4, with 12 bases lining up with TRBD1. This receptor was taken from a woman over 75 with active or convalescent COVID-19. In nucleotides, the CDR3 is TGCGCCAGCAGCGTGGGACAGGGGGCTACGGAAAAACTGTTTTTT. It yields the protein CASSVGQGATEKLFF.